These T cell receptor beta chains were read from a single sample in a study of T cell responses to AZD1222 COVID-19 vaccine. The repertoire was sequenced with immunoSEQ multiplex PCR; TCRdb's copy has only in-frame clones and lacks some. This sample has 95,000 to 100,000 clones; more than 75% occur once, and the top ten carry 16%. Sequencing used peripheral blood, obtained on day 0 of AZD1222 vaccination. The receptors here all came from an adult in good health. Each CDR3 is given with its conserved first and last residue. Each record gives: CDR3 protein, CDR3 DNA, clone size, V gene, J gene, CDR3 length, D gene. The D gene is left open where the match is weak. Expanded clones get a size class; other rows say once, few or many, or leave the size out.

CASSLLPGTGKEEAFF,TGTGCCAGCAGTTTATTACCCGGGACGGGGAAGGAGGAAGCTTTCTTT,-,TRBV28,TRBJ1-1,16,-
CSASSGVHQPQHF,TGCAGTGCTAGTTCCGGGGTCCATCAGCCCCAGCATTTT,-,TRBV20-1,TRBJ1-5,13,-
CASSFPGGGPDTEAFF,TGTGCCAGCAGCTTCCCGGGCGGGGGGCCGGACACTGAAGCTTTCTTT,-,TRBV11-3,TRBJ1-1,16,-
CASSSAGGNQPQHF,TGTGCCAGTAGTTCGGCAGGGGGGAATCAGCCCCAGCATTTT,-,TRBV19,TRBJ1-5,14,TRBD1
CASSIIVGAEYEQYF,TGTGCCAGTAGTATAATTGTGGGGGCGGAGTACGAGCAGTACTTC,few,TRBV19,TRBJ2-7,15,-
CASSPLDRNARFPYEQYF,TGTGCCAGCAGCCCACTCGACAGGAATGCTCGATTCCCCTACGAGCAGTACTTC,-,TRBV5-5,TRBJ2-7,18,-
CASRFVQGNTQYF,TGTGCCAGCAGATTCGTACAGGGGAATACGCAGTATTTT,-,TRBV27,TRBJ2-3,13,TRBD1
CASSRGVSTGELFF,TGTGCCAGCAGCAGAGGTGTGAGCACCGGGGAGCTGTTTTTT,-,TRBV7-3,TRBJ2-2,14,-
CASSSLTSGTVNEQFF,TGTGCCAGCAGCTCCCTAACTAGCGGGACCGTCAATGAGCAGTTCTTC,few,TRBV7-3,TRBJ2-1,16,TRBD2
CASSLVGRGTGKSEAFF,TGTGCCAGCAGCTTAGTGGGTAGGGGGACAGGGAAGAGTGAAGCTTTCTTT,-,TRBV7-8,TRBJ1-1,17,TRBD1
CASSPNLYSSYEQYF,TGTGCCAGCAGCCCTAACCTCTACAGCTCCTACGAGCAGTACTTC,-,TRBV11-1,TRBJ2-7,15,-
CASRVRGAGGTEAFF,TGTGCCAGCAGGGTTCGGGGGGCAGGTGGCACTGAAGCTTTCTTT,-,TRBV2,TRBJ1-1,15,-
CASSPDYNEQFF,TGTGCCAGCAGCCCGGACTACAATGAGCAGTTCTTC,few,TRBV7-9,TRBJ2-1,12,-
CASRRTKGRINEKLFF,TGTGCCTCAAGACGGACGAAAGGACGGATTAATGAAAAACTGTTTTTT,-,TRBV19,TRBJ1-4,16,-
CASSDGTSGTDTQYF,TGTGCCAGCAGTGACGGGACTAGCGGGACAGATACGCAGTATTTT,-,TRBV6-4,TRBJ2-3,15,TRBD2
CASSESTDRGTQYF,TGCGCCAGCAGTGAATCGACTGATCGGGGGACCCAGTACTTC,-,TRBV10-1,TRBJ2-5,14,-
CASRYTGRGYTF,TGTGCCAGCAGGTATACAGGGAGGGGCTACACCTTC,-,TRBV28,TRBJ1-2,12,-
CASSRGQPTYTQYF,TGTGCCAGCTCACGGGGACAGCCAACTTATACGCAGTATTTT,once,TRBV18,TRBJ2-3,14,TRBD1
CASSQDLYRGLSPLHF,TGCGCCAGCAGCCAAGACCTGTATCGGGGGTTGTCACCCCTCCACTTT,-,TRBV4-1,TRBJ1-6,16,-
CASNNDRADQPQHF,TGTGCCAGTAACAATGACAGGGCCGATCAGCCCCAGCATTTT,once,TRBV19,TRBJ1-5,14,TRBD1
CASSFLTLSGYTF,TGTGCCAGCAGTTTTTTAACTCTGAGTGGCTACACCTTC,-,TRBV12-3/TRBV12-4,TRBJ1-2,13,-
CASDRTQQHGGYTF,TGTGCTTCGGATCGGACACAACAGCACGGTGGCTACACCTTC,-,TRBV30,TRBJ1-2,14,-
CSAGTANGYTF,TGCAGCGCTGGGACAGCTAATGGCTACACCTTC,-,TRBV29-1,TRBJ1-2,11,TRBD1
CASSPLTHSGEEQYF,TGTGCCAGCAGTCCCCTGACCCACTCCGGGGAGGAGCAGTACTTC,few,TRBV6-5,TRBJ2-7,15,-
CASALGRAYEQYF,TGTGCCAGCGCATTAGGGCGGGCCTACGAGCAGTACTTC,-,TRBV27,TRBJ2-7,13,-
CASSLLLAGGGDTQYF,TGCGCCAGCAGCTTGCTCCTAGCGGGAGGGGGAGATACGCAGTATTTT,-,TRBV5-1,TRBJ2-3,16,TRBD2
CASSLDSGTDTQYF,TGCGCCAGCAGCCTAGACAGTGGCACAGATACGCAGTATTTT,-,TRBV4-1,TRBJ2-3,14,-
CASSPQGAGISYEQYF,TGTGCCAGCAGTCCCCAGGGGGCGGGAATTTCCTACGAGCAGTACTTC,-,TRBV27,TRBJ2-7,16,TRBD1
CASSAGGTSGNKETQYF,TGTGCCAGCAGCGCCGGGGGGACTAGCGGGAACAAAGAGACCCAGTACTTC,-,TRBV9,TRBJ2-5,17,TRBD2
CSVGLAGHSYEQYF,TGCAGCGTAGGACTAGCGGGTCACTCCTACGAGCAGTACTTC,-,TRBV29-1,TRBJ2-7,14,TRBD2
CASSVTTDSTEAFF,TGTGCCAGCAGCGTAACCACCGACAGCACTGAAGCTTTCTTT,-,TRBV9,TRBJ1-1,14,-
CAWKPGTGAEKLFF,TGTGCCTGGAAACCCGGGACAGGGGCTGAAAAACTGTTTTTT,-,TRBV30,TRBJ1-4,14,TRBD1
CASSQGKTYEQYF,TGTGCCAGCAGCCAGGGAAAAACCTACGAGCAGTACTTC,-,TRBV3-1/TRBV3-2,TRBJ2-7,13,-
CASSSPTSGIDEQYF,TGTGCCAGCAGTTCCCCGACTAGCGGGATAGACGAGCAGTACTTC,-,TRBV27,TRBJ2-7,15,TRBD2
CASSFLEGKPLNVGMEQYF,TGTGCCAGCAGTTTCCTGGAGGGAAAACCCTTAAACGTAGGGATGGAGCAGTACTTC,-,TRBV27,TRBJ2-7,19,-
CASSLTSGSVYEQYF,TGTGCCAGCAGTCTGACTAGCGGGAGTGTCTACGAGCAGTACTTC,-,TRBV6-2/TRBV6-3,TRBJ2-7,15,TRBD2
CASSFSRDSYEQYF,TGTGCCAGCAGCTTTTCGCGGGACTCCTACGAGCAGTACTTC,-,TRBV7-3,TRBJ2-7,14,-
CASSVATGSTEAFF,TGTGCCAGCAGCGTAGCCACGGGGTCCACTGAAGCTTTCTTT,-,TRBV9,TRBJ1-1,14,-
CASSFASVRYEQYF,TGCGCCAGCAGCTTCGCTAGCGTGCGATACGAGCAGTACTTC,-,TRBV5-1,TRBJ2-7,14,-
CASRLAGPYEQYF,TGTGCCAGCAGGCTAGCGGGACCGTACGAGCAGTACTTC,few,TRBV27,TRBJ2-7,13,TRBD2
CASRSRIYTEAFF,TGTGCCAGCAGGAGCCGTATTTATACTGAAGCTTTCTTT,few,TRBV12-3/TRBV12-4,TRBJ1-1,13,-
CASSYGAGQGGYGYTF,TGTGCCAGCAGCTACGGTGCGGGACAGGGAGGCTATGGCTACACCTTC,-,TRBV7-9,TRBJ1-2,16,TRBD1
CASSDAITEAFF,TGCGCCAGCAGCGATGCTATCACTGAAGCTTTCTTT,-,TRBV5-1,TRBJ1-1,12,-
CATSRGRDNDGYTF,TGTGCCACCAGCAGAGGTCGGGACAACGATGGCTACACCTTC,-,TRBV15,TRBJ1-2,14,-
CASSNGQGNGKLFF,TGTGCCAGCAGCAACGGCCAGGGTAACGGAAAACTGTTTTTT,-,TRBV21-1,TRBJ1-4,14,-
CASSIDYSYTYEQYF,TGTGCCAGTAGTATAGATTACAGTTACACCTACGAGCAGTACTTC,-,TRBV19,TRBJ2-7,15,-
CASSLVGVTYEQYF,TGTGCCAGCAGCTTAGTGGGGGTTACCTACGAGCAGTACTTC,-,TRBV7-2,TRBJ2-7,14,-
CASSVDVSGELFF,TGTGCCAGCAGCGTAGATGTTTCCGGGGAGCTGTTTTTT,-,TRBV9,TRBJ2-2,13,-
CASSLGGNHVGELFF,TGTGCCAGCAGTTTGGGGGGAAACCATGTCGGGGAGCTGTTTTTT,-,TRBV28,TRBJ2-2,15,-
CSVEEGLAGPYF,TGCAGCGTTGAAGAGGGACTAGCGGGACCGTACTTC,-,TRBV29-1,TRBJ2-7,12,TRBD2
CASSLARHRENSPLHF,TGTGCCAGCAGCTTAGCCAGACATCGGGAGAATTCACCCCTCCACTTT,-,TRBV7-9,TRBJ1-6,16,-
CARSLGQGAGNEKLFF,TGTGCCAGAAGCTTGGGACAGGGGGCTGGTAATGAAAAACTGTTTTTT,once,TRBV5-3,TRBJ1-4,16,TRBD1
CASSPNSRPTEAFF,TGTGCCAGCTCACCAAATAGCCGGCCCACTGAAGCTTTCTTT,once,TRBV18,TRBJ1-1,14,-
CASRATGGETQYF,TGTGCCAGCAGAGCTACAGGGGGGGAGACCCAGTACTTC,few,TRBV2,TRBJ2-5,13,TRBD1